The 29 T cell receptor beta chains below all came from one sample that was sequenced in a study of B cell selection in AIRE deficiency (dated by TCRdb to between 2018 and 2020). For sorting, conventional CD4 T cells were defined as CD4+CD127+ cells. Library prep was done by the immunoSEQ multiplex PCR assay. TCRdb mirrors the immuneACCESS table, restricted to in-frame sequences. Some clones are absent from its copies; in checked studies, under half trace to an unresolved V gene, and the reason for the others is unknown. The sample table shows some 24,000 clones, and roughly 96% are seen once. The ten largest clones capture less than 0.25% of the sample. What was sequenced was conventional CD4+ T cells sorted from PBMCs. Source of these receptors: a human donor with AIRE deficiency.

The V gene is TRBV29-1, the J gene TRBJ2-3; 8 bases map to TRBD2. The CDR3 has 15 amino acids. Germline V gene lookup returns CDR1 SQVTM and CDR2 ANQGSEA. V was pared by 4 bases and J by 5 bases, with 11 bases of the junction left unmatched. This CDR3 reads CSVVGLAGLRDTQYF. DNA of the CDR3: TGCAGCGTTGTAGGTCTAGCGGGCCTCAGAGATACGCAGTATTTT.

This chain links TRBV7-2 with TRBJ2-7; TRBD2 agrees at 12 bases. V shed 3 bases and J 3 bases; nucleotides not matched to a gene: 3. This CDR3 comprises 15 residues. In germline, CDR1 is SGHTA, CDR2 FQGNSA. In DNA form, the CDR3 reads TGTGCCAGCAGCTTTCGGGGACTAGCGGGCTACGAGCAGTACTTC. Its translation is CASSFRGLAGYEQYF.

The V and J genes are TRBV27 and TRBJ2-5; D may be TRBD2 (5 bases). The J call may be faulty, since TRBJ2-7 better matches the DNA end. CDR3 length: 16 amino acids. The V gene's germline CDR1 is MNHEY and CDR2 SMNVEV (reference sequence). The CDR3 protein is CASMLGVYKAGYEQYF. For the CDR3, the DNA is TGTGCCAGCATGTTGGGAGTGTACAAGGCGGGCTACGAGCAGTACTTC.

This chain joins TRBV5-3 and TRBJ2-5; 9 nucleotides align to TRBD1. TRBV5-3 is designated an ORF whose function remains uncertain. CDR3 length: 15 residues. After removal of 8 bases from V and 5 bases from J, the junction contained 13 bases not matched to a gene. In DNA form, the CDR3 reads TGTGCCAGCAGTCTCGGGACAGGGTTGAGTGAGACCCAGTACTTC. Translating gives CASSLGTGLSETQYF.

The CDR3 sequence: CASSLIRAEKLFF. The CDR3 nucleotides read TGTGCCAGCAGCTTGATCAGGGCTGAAAAACTGTTTTTT. The V call is TRBV5-5, the J call TRBJ1-4, with D maybe TRBD1 (5 bases). Trimming shortened V by 1 base and J by 7 bases, and 8 bases separated the two germline ends. This CDR3 has 13 amino acids. From germline, CDR1 is SGHKS and CDR2 YYEKEE (reference sequence).

J is TRBJ2-1 and V is TRBV5-4; the D gene could be TRBD1 or TRBD2 (5 bases each). The germline V gene encodes CDR1 SGHNT and CDR2 YYREEE (reference sequence). V lost 3 bases to trimming and J lost 6 bases, with 16 bases between them. The CDR3 contains 15 residues. CDR3 DNA sequence: TGTGCCAGCAGCTCTCCGGGACCCGAGAGCAATGAGCAGTTCTTC. Translated: CASSSPGPESNEQFF.

The J gene is TRBJ1-5, the V gene TRBV28; a weak D match, TRBD1 (6 bases). The CDR3 has 14 residues. CDR1 MDHEN and CDR2 SYDVKM come from the germline V gene. V was shortened by 8 bases and J by 6 bases, with 17 bases between the two germline ends. DNA for the CDR3: TGTGCCAGCTGGATGACAGGACCTCTTCAGCCCCAGCATTTT. This translates into CASWMTGPLQPQHF.

The rearrangement joins TRBV4-1 to TRBJ2-3, with 9 bases lining up with TRBD2. Germline V lookup: CDR1 MGHRA, CDR2 YSYEKL. J was trimmed by 4 bases and V by 4 bases; bases with no gene match: 6. The CDR3 extends over 15 amino acids. CDR3 residues: CASSPRGLAADTQYF. In nucleotides, the CDR3 is TGCGCCAGCAGCCCAAGGGGACTAGCAGCAGATACGCAGTATTTT.

The V and J genes are TRBV4-2 and TRBJ1-1, with D maybe TRBD1 (6 bases). Trimming cost V 0 bases and J 6 bases, with 17 bases left between them. CDR1 is LGHNA and CDR2 is YNFKEQ in the germline V gene. This CDR3 is built from 16 residues. CDR3 protein: CASSQDSGARRSEAFF. CDR3 DNA: TGTGCCAGCAGCCAAGATTCGGGGGCCCGAAGGTCTGAAGCTTTCTTT.

The chain links TRBV19 to TRBJ1-5; no reliable D call. Deletions cut 5 bases from V and 0 bases from J, with 8 bases between. The CDR3 sequence is 14 residues long. The V gene's germline CDR1 is LNHDA and CDR2 SQIVND (reference sequence). The CDR3 spells CASSVSHSNQPQHF. As DNA, the CDR3 is TGTGCCAGTAGTGTCAGCCATAGCAATCAGCCCCAGCATTTT.

The chain carries TRBV21-1 and TRBJ1-1. TRBV21-1 is a pseudogene. The CDR3 covers 16 residues. CDR3 region: CASITTPAGRGTEAFF. The CDR3 DNA sequence: TGTGCCAGCATTACGACCCCTGCCGGGAGGGGCACTGAAGCTTTCTTT.

This clone has just one count. The J gene is TRBJ1-5, the V gene TRBV11-1, with TRBD1 as a possible D gene (5 bases). V lost 6 bases and J lost 3, with 15 bases in between. This CDR3 spans 15 amino acids. Germline lookup yields CDR1 SGHAT and CDR2 FQDESV (reference sequence). For the CDR3, the DNA is TGTGCCAGCAGTCTAGAATGGGGGTTCAATCAGCCCCAGCATTTT. Amino acids: CASSLEWGFNQPQHF.

The sample holds one count of this clone. The chain carries TRBV11-2 and TRBJ2-3; 9 positions agree with TRBD1. The CDR3 loop spans 16 amino acids. Germline CDR1 is SGHAT and CDR2 is FQNNGV. After removal of 1 base from V and 3 bases from J, the junction contained 5 bases not matched to a gene. CDR3: CASSLGADRGTDTQYF. DNA of the CDR3: TGTGCCAGCAGCTTAGGGGCGGACAGGGGAACAGATACGCAGTATTTT.

CDR3 nucleotide sequence: TGTGCCAGCAGACCCAATACAGGGAACACTGAAGCTTTCTTT. Protein sequence: CASRPNTGNTEAFF. The V call is TRBV28, the J call TRBJ1-1; D possibly corresponds to TRBD1 (5 bases). Germline V CDR1 and CDR2: MDHEN, SYDVKM. V lost 6 bases to trimming and J lost 1 base, with 12 bases between them. This CDR3 region has 14 residues.

J is TRBJ2-1 and V is TRBV28; 10 bases align to TRBD2. The J segment lost 2 bases and the V segment lost 5 bases, leaving 3 bases of the junction unmatched. Germline V gene lookup returns CDR1 MDHEN and CDR2 SYDVKM. The CDR3 has 15 residues. CDR3 in DNA: TGTGCCAGCAGTGCAGCGGGGGGGGCCTACAATGAGCAGTTCTTC. As protein: CASSAAGGAYNEQFF.

The chain's CDR3 is CASSLLYRNTEAFF. Written as DNA, the CDR3 is TGTGCCAGCAGCTTGTTATACAGGAACACTGAAGCTTTCTTT. This sequence joins TRBV5-5 and TRBJ1-1, with unresolved D. The germline V gene encodes CDR1 SGHKS and CDR2 YYEKEE (reference sequence). V dropped 1 base and J dropped 1 base, with 8 bases sitting between them. The CDR3 is 14 amino acids.

The rearrangement links TRBV7-2 to TRBJ1-6; D gene unclear. Germline CDR1 is SGHTA and CDR2 is FQGNSA. The CDR3 sequence is 14 residues long. V lost 3 bases to trimming and J lost 10 bases, with 13 bases between them. The CDR3 DNA reads as TGTGCCAGCAGCTTGACACTCCAGGAATCACCCCTCCACTTT. Translation gives CASSLTLQESPLHF.

This chain joins TRBV7-3 and TRBJ1-1; 10 bases match TRBD1. CDR1 is SGHTA, CDR2 FQGTGA, per germline. Losses at the gene ends were 1 base for V and 5 bases for J; bases not matched to a gene: 4. The CDR3 extends over 15 amino acids. CDR3 in DNA: TGTGCCAGCAGCTTAAGTTCGGACAGGGGGACTGAAGCTTTCTTT. Residues: CASSLSSDRGTEAFF.

This clone was detected only once. V usage is TRBV2 and J usage is TRBJ1-1; D gene uncertain. CDR1 is SNHLY, CDR2 FYNNEI, per germline. This CDR3 has 13 amino acids. Trimming shortened V by 4 bases and J by 1 base, and 7 bases separated the two germline ends. The CDR3 bases are TGTGCCAGCAGTGTCCGGGGGAACACTGAAGCTTTCTTT. This encodes CASSVRGNTEAFF.

The chain couples TRBV6-5 to TRBJ1-5; perhaps TRBD1 as D (5 bases). Per germline, CDR1 MNHEY and CDR2 SVGAGI. The V and J ends lost 6 bases and 6 bases respectively, with 18 bases between them. The CDR3 totals 15 residues. The CDR3 sequence is CASSSARGASQPQHF. In DNA, the CDR3 is TGTGCCAGCAGCTCAGCGAGAGGGGCAAGTCAGCCCCAGCATTTT.

J is TRBJ2-7 and V is TRBV28, with 11 bases aligning to TRBD1. The V gene end was trimmed by 5 bases and the J gene end by 9 bases; junction bases not matched to a gene: 12. CDR3 length equals 15 residues. Germline CDR1 is MDHEN and CDR2 is SYDVKM. This chain's CDR3 is CASSRPGQGGLVQYF. The DNA of the CDR3 is TGTGCCAGCAGTCGACCGGGACAGGGGGGGTTGGTGCAGTACTTC.

V gene TRBV28 combines with J gene TRBJ2-1; 14 nucleotides match TRBD2. The CDR3 contains 16 residues. Germline V gene data show CDR1 as MDHEN and CDR2 as SYDVKM. V gave up 5 bases and J gave up 9 bases; unmatched junction bases: 9. The CDR3 is CASSPPGLAGVGEQFF. CDR3 sequence (DNA): TGTGCCAGCAGTCCCCCGGGACTAGCGGGAGTGGGTGAGCAGTTCTTC. The full variable domain, in which reference TRBV28 and TRBJ2-1 provide the parts outside the CDR3, is DVKVTQSSRYLVKRTGEKVFLECVQDMDHENMFWYRQDPGLGLRLIYFSYDVKMKEKGDIPEGYSVSREKKERFSLILESASTNQTSMYLCASSPPGLAGVGEQFFGPGTRLTVL.

This clone was detected only a few times. The rearrangement links TRBV4-2 to TRBJ1-2, with D unresolved. Trimming shortened V by 4 bases and J by 8 bases, and 20 bases separated the two germline ends. The CDR3 loop spans 15 amino acids. In germline, CDR1 is LGHNA, CDR2 YNFKEQ. The CDR3 DNA is TGTGCCAGCAGCCCGCGGAGCAGGCGTGAAGAGGGCTACACCTTC. Amino acid sequence: CASSPRSRREEGYTF.

V and J are TRBV11-2 and TRBJ2-7; D ambiguous. The length of the CDR3 is 14 residues. Trimming took 4 bases from V and 0 from J, leaving 10 bases between them. From germline, CDR1 is SGHAT and CDR2 FQNNGV. CDR3 amino acids: CASSYRSSSYEQYF. CDR3 DNA: TGTGCCAGCAGCTATCGGTCGAGCTCCTACGAGCAGTACTTC.

This sequence joins TRBV4-1 and TRBJ1-5, with 7 bases lining up with TRBD1. The CDR3 has 15 amino acids. The V gene's germline CDR1 is MGHRA and CDR2 YSYEKL. Germline trimming cut 2 bases from V and 5 bases from J; bases unmatched to any gene: 6. This CDR3 is CASSQLLGGDQPQHF. The CDR3 DNA follows: TGCGCCAGCAGCCAATTATTAGGGGGCGATCAGCCCCAGCATTTT.

This sequence joins TRBV6-1 and TRBJ1-3, with D unresolved. Germline lookup yields CDR1 MNHNS and CDR2 SASEGT. This CDR3 region has 17 residues. The V end lost 2 bases, the J end lost 0 bases, and 14 bases lay between the germline ends. CDR3 nucleotide sequence: TGTGCCAGCAGTGAACTAGTCGGGCCGAACTCTGGAAACACCATATATTTT. The encoded protein is CASSELVGPNSGNTIYF.

The chain is built from TRBV28 and TRBJ2-2; TRBD2 matches 12 bases. CDR3 length: 19 residues. With 11 bases clipped from V and 4 bases from J, the junction kept 20 bases outside the gene matches. Per the germline V gene, CDR1 is MDHEN and CDR2 is SYDVKM. CDR3 sequence reads: CALGSRTSGTRGPTGELFF. As DNA, the CDR3 is TGTGCCCTGGGCAGCCGGACTAGCGGGACCCGGGGACCCACCGGGGAGCTGTTTTTT.

This chain joins TRBV5-1 and TRBJ2-3; possibly TRBD1 for D (6 bases). This CDR3 is 15 amino acids long. Between the trimmed V and J ends, which lost 0 bases and 4 bases, there was a span of 12 bases. The germline V gene encodes CDR1 SGHRS and CDR2 YFSETQ. The CDR3 DNA reads as TGCGCCAGCAGCTTGGCATTCAGGGGAGCAGATACGCAGTATTTT. Protein product: CASSLAFRGADTQYF. The complete variable domain, with remaining parts taken from reference TRBV5-1 and TRBJ2-3, reads KAGVTQTPRYLIKTRGQQVTLSCSPISGHRSVSWYQQTPGQGLQFLFEYFSETQRNKGNFPGRFSGRQFSNSRSEMNVSTLELGDSALYLCASSLAFRGADTQYFGPGTRLTVL.

The chain recombines TRBV23-1 with TRBJ2-7; D is perhaps TRBD2 (6 bases). TRBV23-1 falls under the ORF class, with uncertain function. V shed 3 bases and J shed 0 bases, with 12 bases lying between them. This CDR3 comprises 15 residues. The CDR3 region has the DNA TGCGCCAGCAGTCACGGGGGTCCCAGCTCCTACGAGCAGTACTTC. This codes for CASSHGGPSSYEQYF.